The clone carrying this T cell receptor beta chain was seen a few times. Investigators prepared the TCR beta libraries by applying iRepertoire HTBI primers and Arm-PCR of CDR3 regions. TCRdb processed the multiplex PCR reads anew with MiXCR; each CDR3 protein has one entry. The sample consists of 500,000 to 800,000 distinct CDR3 sequences, around 30% of them appearing once. This entry belongs to a study of regulatory T cells in long-lasting Graves disease. Trimming shortened V by 3 bases and J by 3 bases, and 18 bases separated the two germline ends. The germline V gene encodes CDR1 LGHDT and CDR2 YNNKEL (reference sequence). The CDR3 has 16 residues. Described time point: persistent/refractory GD, antithyroid drugs over 5 years with positive TRAb. Researchers made the TCR library from RNA that was extracted from PBMCs. Peripheral blood, at 8.5 to 9 milliliters, went into EDTA tubes.

Sequenced here: peripheral blood mononuclear cells (PBMCs), sampled when the disease was refractory, from a patient treated with antithyroid drugs. The chain couples TRBV3-1 to TRBJ2-7; maybe TRBD2 (6 bases). The TCR comes from a female donor with Graves disease. CDR3 sequence: CASSHLSGSESYEQYF. The CDR3 region has the DNA TGTGCCAGCAGCCACCTTAGCGGATCGGAGAGCTACGAGCAGTACTTC.